The rows below give T cell receptor beta chains drawn from one sample of a study of neurological immune-mediated disorders. TCRdb re-analysed the 5' RACE reads in MiXCR, keeping a single row per CDR3 protein. The sample gives approximately 80,000 distinct CDR3 sequences, about 4.3% of which show up once; about 5.7% is in the top ten. The sequenced sample was PBMCs. The receptor set was obtained from a woman in her sixties or seventies with multiple sclerosis. Each CDR3 is given with its conserved first and last residue. Each record gives: J gene, clone size, D gene, V gene, CDR3 protein, CDR3 DNA. The D gene is left open where the match is weak. Clone sizes are shown as once, few, many or a size class.

J: TRBJ2-7; size: few; D: NA; V: TRBV5-1; CDR3: CASSRTGLISYEQYF; DNA: TGCGCCAGCAGCCGAACAGGGCTTATCTCCTACGAGCAGTACTTC
J: TRBJ1-1; size: many; D: NA; V: TRBV9; CDR3: CASTRGILNTEAFF; DNA: TGTGCCAGCACGAGGGGGATTTTGAACACTGAAGCTTTCTTT
J: TRBJ1-3; size: many; D: TRBD1; V: TRBV20-1; CDR3: CSAGPDRERGNTIYF; DNA: TGCAGTGCTGGACCCGACAGGGAGAGGGGAAACACCATATATTTT
J: TRBJ2-7; size: many; D: NA; V: TRBV20-1; CDR3: CSARENDEQYF; DNA: TGCAGTGCTAGAGAAAACGACGAGCAGTACTTC
J: TRBJ2-1; size: many; D: NA; V: TRBV2; CDR3: CASSEALRRAYNEQFF; DNA: TGTGCCAGCAGTGAAGCGCTTCGTAGGGCCTACAATGAGCAGTTCTTC
J: TRBJ2-4; size: many; D: TRBD2; V: TRBV7-9; CDR3: CAGGMVKNIQYF; DNA: TGCGCGGGGGGTATGGTCAAAAACATTCAGTACTTC
J: TRBJ2-3; size: many; D: NA; V: TRBV11-2; CDR3: CASSLGRVPTDTQYF; DNA: TGTGCCAGCAGCTTAGGACGAGTTCCCACAGATACGCAGTATTTT
J: TRBJ1-1; size: many; D: TRBD1; V: TRBV6-1; CDR3: CASRRTGQDTEAFF; DNA: TGTGCCAGCAGGCGGACGGGACAGGACACTGAAGCTTTCTTT
J: TRBJ1-1; size: many; D: NA; V: TRBV5-1; CDR3: CASSLEGPRHSNTEAFF; DNA: TGCGCCAGCAGCTTGGAAGGCCCCCGACACTCGAACACTGAAGCTTTCTTT
J: TRBJ2-3; size: many; D: NA; V: TRBV20-1; CDR3: CSARGEQLTDTQYF; DNA: TGCAGTGCTAGGGGGGAACAACTCACAGATACGCAGTATTTT
J: TRBJ2-1; size: many; D: NA; V: TRBV5-1; CDR3: CASSLGGANEQFF; DNA: TGCGCCAGCAGCTTGGGCGGGGCCAATGAGCAGTTCTTC
J: TRBJ1-5; size: many; D: TRBD1; V: TRBV12-3/TRBV12-4; CDR3: CASSPDRDNQPQHF; DNA: TGTGCCAGCAGTCCAGACAGGGACAATCAGCCCCAGCATTTT
J: TRBJ2-3; size: many; D: NA; V: TRBV7-2; CDR3: CASSLRGADTQYF; DNA: TGTGCCAGCAGCTTAAGGGGGGCAGATACGCAGTATTTT
J: TRBJ1-1; size: many; D: TRBD1; V: TRBV12-3/TRBV12-4; CDR3: CASSKTRGTGSTEAFF; DNA: TGTGCCAGCAGTAAGACACGCGGGACAGGGTCCACTGAAGCTTTCTTT
J: TRBJ1-1; size: few; D: NA; V: TRBV28; CDR3: CASSSSGNTEAFF; DNA: TGTGCCAGCAGTTCCTCCGGGAACACTGAAGCTTTCTTT
J: TRBJ2-7; size: many; D: NA; V: TRBV5-1; CDR3: CASSISGGTYEQYF; DNA: TGCGCCAGCAGCATCTCAGGCGGGACCTACGAGCAGTACTTC
J: TRBJ1-6; size: many; D: NA; V: TRBV28; CDR3: CASSLYMQIYNSPLHF; DNA: TGTGCCAGCAGTTTATATATGCAGATTTATAATTCACCCCTCCACTTT
J: TRBJ1-2; size: few; D: TRBD1; V: TRBV7-9; CDR3: CASSSPGGVDYGYTF; DNA: TGTGCCAGCAGCTCCCCAGGGGGGGTTGACTATGGCTACACCTTC
J: TRBJ1-2; size: many; D: NA; V: TRBV20-1; CDR3: CSAVGWGEDYGYTF; DNA: TGCAGCGCGGTCGGGTGGGGGGAAGACTATGGCTACACCTTC
J: TRBJ2-3; size: many; D: TRBD2; V: TRBV9; CDR3: CASSVSGGSTDTQYF; DNA: TGTGCCAGCAGCGTCAGCGGGGGCAGCACAGATACGCAGTATTTT
J: TRBJ2-3; size: many; D: TRBD1; V: TRBV20-1; CDR3: CSAPGTGRTDTQYF; DNA: TGCAGTGCGCCCGGGACAGGACGAACAGATACGCAGTATTTT
J: TRBJ1-6; size: many; D: NA; V: TRBV13; CDR3: CASSFGPGRSPLHF; DNA: TGTGCCAGCAGCTTCGGCCCGGGTCGCTCACCCCTCCACTTT
J: TRBJ2-7; size: many; D: TRBD1; V: TRBV28; CDR3: CASSPRAGQGREQYF; DNA: TGTGCCAGCAGTCCCAGGGCGGGACAGGGGCGCGAGCAGTACTTC
J: TRBJ1-5; size: many; D: NA; V: TRBV7-2; CDR3: CASSPQGLPQHF; DNA: TGTGCCAGCAGCCCACAGGGTCTGCCCCAGCATTTT
J: TRBJ2-3; size: many; D: NA; V: TRBV5-1; CDR3: CASSRSGRTDTQYF; DNA: TGCGCCAGCAGCCGGAGCGGACGCACAGATACGCAGTATTTT
J: TRBJ2-1; size: many; D: NA; V: TRBV3-1; CDR3: CASSQSRNEQFF; DNA: TGTGCCAGCAGCCAATCTCGGAATGAGCAGTTCTTC
J: TRBJ2-1; size: many; D: TRBD1; V: TRBV12-3/TRBV12-4; CDR3: CASSATQGANEQFF; DNA: TGTGCCAGCAGCGCTACCCAGGGGGCGAATGAGCAGTTCTTC
J: TRBJ1-1; size: many; D: NA; V: TRBV5-1; CDR3: CASSLGDTEAFF; DNA: TGCGCCAGCAGCTTGGGGGACACTGAAGCTTTCTTT
J: TRBJ1-3; size: many; D: NA; V: TRBV9; CDR3: CASSVVVGSSSGNTIYF; DNA: TGTGCCAGCAGCGTAGTCGTCGGCAGCAGCTCTGGAAACACCATATATTTT
J: TRBJ1-6; size: many; D: NA; V: TRBV3-1; CDR3: CASSQVTGYSPLHF; DNA: TGTGCCAGCAGCCAAGTGACCGGGTACTCACCCCTCCACTTT
J: TRBJ2-3; size: many; D: TRBD2; V: TRBV27; CDR3: CASSLGLAGGDTQYF; DNA: TGTGCCAGCAGTTTAGGCCTAGCGGGGGGAGATACGCAGTATTTT
J: TRBJ1-2; size: many; D: TRBD1; V: TRBV5-1; CDR3: CASSSGQGSYGYTF; DNA: TGCGCCAGCAGCTCCGGACAGGGGTCCTATGGCTACACCTTC